This T cell receptor beta chain was captured by sequencing in a study of blood T cell repertoires in COVID-19 (dated by TCRdb to the early 2020s). As for the study more broadly: Samples from collaborators originated in the United States, Italy and Spain and spanned both the acute and convalescent phases of COVID-19. The prospective study material was composed of cDNA or gDNA derived from T cells, B-cell-depleted T cells, or PBMCs. The samples were drawn from the first 160 participants of the ongoing ImmuneRACE study and from 950 to 1,500 subjects provided by 6 global collaborators. The sample metadata nearly always contained a de-identified subject ID, COVID-19 status, age in years and sex. Deeply sampled blood TCRbeta repertoires from subjects exposed to, actively infected with, or recovered from COVID-19 were included in the dataset. Where HLA class I and class II types were available, the types were taken from metadata supplied by the sample provider, not from assay-based typing. The repertoires were released in a freely available public database intended as a resource for research on the immune response to SARS-CoV-2.

One collaborating source in Seattle enrolled patients during active infection and followed them longitudinally through the course of disease. Whole blood was collected in K2EDTA tubes by collaborating institutions according to the institutions' own protocols. Collaborator samples were shipped for TCRbeta analysis as frozen whole blood, isolated PBMCs, or DNA extracted from either sample type. About this clone itself: The specificity of this receptor is unknown. Per-base quality was not reported, and no clone a single base away is much larger than it.

The CDR3, cysteine through phenylalanine, is 13 amino acids long. The only DNA kept is the CDR3, 39 bases in frame from the first base. Relative to germline, V is 3 bases shorter and J is 8 bases shorter, with 10 bases between their ends. CDR1 and CDR2, per the germline V gene (reference sequence), are LGHDT and YNNKEL. TCRbeta CDR3 regions were amplified from genomic DNA using the immunoSEQ Assay, a bias-controlled multiplex PCR. As for the original processing: The number of nucleated cells in each sample was estimated from the amplification of reference gene primers within the assay. To quantify the absolute abundance of each unique TCRbeta CDR3 rearrangement, sequence reads were collapsed and filtered. For each sample, productive Simpson clonality was calculated as the square root of Simpson's diversity index over productive rearrangements. TCRdb retrieved this table from immuneACCESS and kept in-frame rearrangements only. Not all clones are present; in checked studies, unresolved V genes account for under half, and no reason is known for the remainder. V and J calls and clone size follow that table, whereas D and trimming were derived from the DNA. The sample profile shows 410,000 or so clones; 89% of them were found once. The top ten clonotypes cover roughly 1.5% of the sample.

Paper-wide results and their limitations: The quantity of clinical and demographic metadata differed by source and by participant and was supplied without curation.

The sequence was obtained from a woman between 35 and 50 years old with COVID-19, enrolled during active disease. The sequenced material came from peripheral blood. Rearrangement joined TRBV3-1 (or the pseudogene TRBV3-2) to TRBJ1-4; the D gene is possibly TRBD1, with 6 bases matching. The CDR3 protein sequence reads: CASSQRGGEKLFF. The DNA sequence is given as TGTGCCAGCAGCCAGAGGGGGGGGGAAAAACTGTTTTTT.